Below, 26 T cell receptor beta chains from the same sample are listed, as sequenced in a study of blood T cell repertoires in COVID-19. Produced via immunoSEQ multiplex PCR; TCRdb's table is partial and in-frame only. The sample lists about 370,000 clones, about 87% seen once, with more than 9% in the top ten. The sample consisted of peripheral blood. The origin of the receptors is a young woman with COVID-19, enrolled during active disease.

The V call is TRBV12-5, the J call TRBJ2-2; D not resolved. This CDR3 spans 12 amino acids. V lost 3 bases, J lost 6 bases, and 5 bases lay in between. Germline loops: CDR1 LGHNT, CDR2 FRNRAP. This CDR3 reads CASGFSAGELFF. For the CDR3, the DNA is TGTGCTAGTGGTTTCAGCGCCGGGGAGCTGTTTTTT.

V gene TRBV15 combines with J gene TRBJ1-5; 9 nucleotides agree with TRBD1. The CDR3 is made up of 14 amino acids. Germline-derived CDR1 and CDR2 are LNHNV and YYDKDF (reference sequence). The V and J ends lost 6 bases and 8 bases, in that order; junction bases with no gene match: 8. CDR3 in DNA: TGTGCCACCAGGGGACTGGGACAGGGCGAGCCCCAGCATTTT. The encoded protein is CATRGLGQGEPQHF.

V and J are TRBV30 and TRBJ2-5; D might be TRBD1 (5 bases). Germline V lookup: CDR1 GTSNPN, CDR2 SVGIG (reference sequence). V lost 1 base, J lost 5 bases, and 14 bases lay in between. The CDR3 contains 14 residues. This chain's CDR3 is CAWSEGRVMETQYF. The CDR3 DNA reads as TGTGCCTGGAGTGAGGGCAGGGTTATGGAGACCCAGTACTTC.

This clone was picked up one time. The J gene is TRBJ2-3, the V gene TRBV10-2; 8 bases line up with TRBD2. The germline V gene encodes CDR1 WSHSY and CDR2 SAAADI. This CDR3 is built from 14 residues. Trimming at V came to 6 bases and at J to 2 bases, leaving 4 bases not matched to a gene. The CDR3 nucleotides are TGCGCCAGCAGACTAGCGGTTTACACAGATACGCAGTATTTT. Translating gives CASRLAVYTDTQYF.

CDR3: CAWKREYQETQYF. The DNA of the CDR3 is TGTGCCTGGAAACGGGAGTACCAAGAGACCCAGTACTTC. The chain recombines TRBV30 with TRBJ2-5; TRBD2 is a possible D gene (6 bases). The CDR3 is 13 amino acids. Trimming removed 4 bases from V and 0 bases from J, with 9 bases in between. Germline V CDR1 and CDR2: GTSNPN, SVGIG (reference sequence).

This rearrangement joins TRBV24-1 to TRBJ2-5; tentative D call: TRBD2 (7 bases). The CDR3 length is 15 residues. V lost 0 bases to trimming and J lost 5 bases, with 12 bases between them. Germline CDR1 is KGHDR and CDR2 is SFDVKD. The CDR3, as DNA: TGTGCCACCAGTGATTTGGGGGGGGCATTGGAGACCCAGTACTTC. It yields the protein CATSDLGGALETQYF.

The rearrangement joins TRBV10-3 to TRBJ2-3, with 9 bases matching TRBD1. The CDR3 has 16 amino acids. V lost 7 bases to trimming and J lost 1 base; unmatched junction nucleotides: 9. The germline CDR1 and CDR2 sequences are ENHRY and SYGVKD. CDR3 in amino acids: CAINSGTGIGTDTQYF. CDR3 sequence (DNA): TGTGCCATCAACTCCGGGACAGGGATCGGCACAGATACGCAGTATTTT.

This clone showed up just a few times. This chain links TRBV4-1 with TRBJ1-5, with 7 bases fitting TRBD1. CDR1 is MGHRA and CDR2 is YSYEKL in the germline V gene. Losses at the gene ends were 2 bases for V and 6 bases for J; bases not matched to a gene: 7. This CDR3 region has 15 residues. In nucleotides, the CDR3 is TGCGCCAGCAGCCAACAGACAGGGAAGGGTCAGCCCCAGCATTTT. Protein sequence: CASSQQTGKGQPQHF.

The chain has TRBV7-2 and TRBJ2-3; 8 bases are a match to TRBD2. CDR3 size: 13 residues. J lost 11 bases, V lost 5 bases, and 9 bases had no gene match. Germline V CDR1 and CDR2: SGHTA, FQGNSA. CDR3 nucleotide sequence: TGTGCCAGCAGCGTGACTAGCGTCTGGGAGCAGTATTTT. Its translation: CASSVTSVWEQYF.

The chain links TRBV6-5 to TRBJ2-2, with D perhaps matching TRBD1 (6 bases). Germline CDR1 and CDR2: MNHEY and SVGAGI. The CDR3 covers 14 residues. The V end lost 4 bases, the J end lost 1 base, and 7 bases lay between the germline ends. The CDR3 protein is CASSSDRNTGELFF. CDR3 sequence (DNA): TGTGCCAGCAGTTCGGACAGGAACACCGGGGAGCTGTTTTTT.

The rearrangement links TRBV28 to TRBJ2-7; D unclear. V was pared by 5 bases and J by 6 bases, with 11 bases between. The length of the CDR3 is 12 residues. Germline lookup yields CDR1 MDHEN and CDR2 SYDVKM. CDR3 DNA: TGTGCCAGCAGTCCGCGCCCGGGCGAGCAGTACTTC. Translating it yields CASSPRPGEQYF.

The rearrangement joins TRBV18 to TRBJ2-1, with D maybe TRBD1 (5 bases). This CDR3 contains 14 residues. From germline, CDR1 is KGHSH and CDR2 LQKENI. V lost 0 bases and J lost 10, with 13 bases in between. Written as DNA, the CDR3 is TGTGCCAGCTCACCACCCTCAGACAGAAAAGAGCAGTTCTTC. Translating gives CASSPPSDRKEQFF.

The CDR3: CASSVIGQGSDGYTF. The CDR3 DNA reads TGTGCCAGCAGCGTAATAGGACAGGGGAGCGATGGCTACACCTTC. The chain couples TRBV9 to TRBJ1-2; TRBD1 matches 9 bases. The trim removed 1 base at V and 6 bases at J, leaving 7 bases unmatched. This CDR3 has 15 amino acids. CDR1 is SGDLS and CDR2 is YYNGEE in the germline V gene.

The chain carries TRBV28 and TRBJ1-5; tentative D call: TRBD1 (6 bases). Germline V gene sequence: CDR1 MDHEN, CDR2 SYDVKM. This CDR3 spans 16 amino acids. V was clipped by 4 bases and J by 3 bases, with 16 bases between them. CDR3 in DNA: TGTGCCAGCAGTTCCACCCGGAAGGGGGACAATCAGCCCCAGCATTTT. It specifies CASSSTRKGDNQPQHF.

The chain couples TRBV11-3 to TRBJ2-3; D might be TRBD2 (6 bases). The CDR3 runs 14 residues. Germline CDR1 SGHNT, CDR2 YENEEA. Trimming pared 1 base from V and 3 bases from J, leaving 8 bases between. The CDR3 DNA reads as TGTGCCAGCAGCTTAGCGGCGGGGACAGATACGCAGTATTTT. Protein sequence: CASSLAAGTDTQYF.

This clone was found a few times. This chain uses TRBV28 with TRBJ2-2; D is unclear. Germline V gene sequence: CDR1 MDHEN, CDR2 SYDVKM. The CDR3 extends over 13 amino acids. V was clipped by 4 bases and J by 6 bases, with 9 bases between them. This CDR3 is CASSYAESGELFF. In DNA form, the CDR3 reads TGTGCCAGCAGTTATGCGGAGTCCGGGGAGCTGTTTTTT.

The chain has TRBV23-1 and TRBJ2-2; no clear D. TRBV23-1 is an open reading frame, and its role is uncertain. This CDR3 contains 12 residues. V shed 4 bases and J shed 5 bases, with 5 bases lying between them. The CDR3 spells CASSRSTGELFF. Here the CDR3 DNA reads TGCGCCAGCAGTCGGAGTACCGGGGAGCTGTTTTTT.

The J gene is TRBJ1-6, the V gene TRBV6-1; 7 nucleotides line up with TRBD1. Germline V gene lookup returns CDR1 MNHNS and CDR2 SASEGT. This CDR3 region has 17 residues. The trim removed 2 bases at V and 10 bases at J, leaving 14 bases unmatched. CDR3: CASSELGRTTGTSPLHF. CDR3 DNA: TGTGCCAGCAGTGAACTGGGGCGGACGACAGGGACCTCACCCCTCCACTTT.

Comments on this clone: This same CDR3 is encoded by further DNA sequences in the sample. The rearrangement joins TRBV28 to TRBJ1-1, with D unresolved. Per germline, CDR1 MDHEN and CDR2 SYDVKM. V lost 6 bases and J lost 1, with 6 bases in between. The CDR3 is made up of 12 amino acids. The CDR3: CASSTGNTEAFF. In DNA form, the CDR3 reads TGTGCCAGCAGCACCGGGAACACTGAAGCTTTCTTT.

This chain links TRBV5-1 with TRBJ1-6; the D is unclear. The CDR3 is 13 amino acids. The ends were cut back, 4 bases at V and 8 bases at J, with 10 bases in the middle. Germline V CDR1 and CDR2: SGHRS, YFSETQ. The CDR3 nucleotides read TGCGCCAGCAGCCAGGTGTTGGATTCACCCCTCCACTTT. It is translated as CASSQVLDSPLHF.

The chain carries TRBV2 and TRBJ2-1, with TRBD2 matching 11 bases. CDR3 length: 17 amino acids. Germline CDR1 SNHLY, CDR2 FYNNEI. After removal of 7 bases from V and 0 bases from J, the junction contained 8 bases not matched to a gene. In DNA, the CDR3 is TGTGCCAGCAACGGACTAGCGGGTGGGAGCTCCTACAATGAGCAGTTCTTC. Translated, it gives CASNGLAGGSSYNEQFF.

The chain recombines TRBV4-3 with TRBJ1-2; D unresolved. CDR3 size: 14 residues. Trimming stripped 0 bases from V and 5 bases from J, with 10 bases between. The germline gives CDR1 LGHNA, CDR2 YSLEER. The CDR3 protein is CASSQDRRPYGYTF. Here the CDR3 DNA reads TGCGCCAGCAGCCAAGACAGGCGACCGTATGGCTACACCTTC.

Turning to this clone: The sample has other DNA sequences that encode this CDR3 too. The rearrangement links TRBV28 to TRBJ2-7; perhaps TRBD2 as D (5 bases). This CDR3 spans 13 amino acids. With 2 bases removed from V and 3 bases from J, the gap between germline ends came to 8 bases. Germline V gene lookup returns CDR1 MDHEN and CDR2 SYDVKM. The CDR3 nucleotides read TGTGCCAGCAGTTTAGGTACTAGCTACGAGCAGTACTTC. Its translation: CASSLGTSYEQYF. The full variable domain, rest sourced from reference TRBV28 and TRBJ2-7, is DVKVTQSSRYLVKRTGEKVFLECVQDMDHENMFWYRQDPGLGLRLIYFSYDVKMKEKGDIPEGYSVSREKKERFSLILESASTNQTSMYLCASSLGTSYEQYFGPGTRLTVT.

This chain uses TRBV5-1 with TRBJ2-6; 12 bases map to TRBD2. V lost 4 bases and J lost 0; bases outside the gene matches: 5. The CDR3 is 18 amino acids. Looked up from germline, CDR1 is SGHRS and CDR2 is YFSETQ. CDR3: CASSLLAGGRSGANVLTF. The CDR3, as DNA: TGCGCCAGCAGCCTACTAGCGGGAGGACGCTCTGGGGCCAACGTCCTGACTTTC.

V is TRBV7-8 and J is TRBJ2-7; TRBD1 matches 8 bases. CDR3 size: 14 residues. Germline loops: CDR1 SGHVS, CDR2 FQNEAQ. The V gene end was trimmed by 5 bases and the J gene end by 4 bases; junction bases not matched to a gene: 7. The CDR3 here is CASSLSQGAYEQYF. The DNA of the CDR3 is TGTGCCAGCAGCCTGTCCCAGGGGGCGTACGAGCAGTACTTC.

This chain joins TRBV30 and TRBJ1-5; D gene uncertain. Per the germline V gene, CDR1 is GTSNPN and CDR2 is SVGIG (reference sequence). Trimming cost V 2 bases and J 9 bases, with 14 bases left between them. This CDR3 region has 13 residues. CDR3 in DNA: TGTGCCTGGAGTTCGCGTCCGGGATGGCCCCAGCATTTT. This codes for CAWSSRPGWPQHF. The full variable domain, with the rest looked up from reference TRBV30 and TRBJ1-5, is SQTIHQWPATLVQPVGSPLSLECTVEGTSNPNLYWYRQAAGRGLQLLFYSVGIGQISSEVPQNLSASRPQDRQFILSSKKLLLSDSGFYLCAWSSRPGWPQHFGDGTRLSIL.